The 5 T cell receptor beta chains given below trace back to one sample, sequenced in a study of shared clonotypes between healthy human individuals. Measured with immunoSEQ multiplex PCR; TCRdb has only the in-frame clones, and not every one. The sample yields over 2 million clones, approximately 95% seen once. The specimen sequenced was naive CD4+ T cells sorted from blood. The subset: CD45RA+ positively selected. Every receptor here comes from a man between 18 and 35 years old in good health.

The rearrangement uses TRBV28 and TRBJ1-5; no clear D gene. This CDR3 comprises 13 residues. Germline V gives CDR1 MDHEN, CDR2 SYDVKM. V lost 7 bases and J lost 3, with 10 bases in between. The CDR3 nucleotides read TGTGCCAGCACAGTCGTCCCCAATCAGCCCCAGCATTTT. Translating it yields CASTVVPNQPQHF.

The chain's CDR3 is CASSLEGREYGYTF. CDR3 DNA: TGCGCCAGCAGCTTGGAGGGGAGGGAATATGGCTACACCTTC. The rearrangement uses TRBV5-1 and TRBJ1-2; tentative D call: TRBD1 (5 bases). The germline V gene has CDR1 SGHRS and CDR2 YFSETQ. Trimming removed 0 bases at V and 5 bases at J, with 11 bases between. The CDR3 contains 14 residues.

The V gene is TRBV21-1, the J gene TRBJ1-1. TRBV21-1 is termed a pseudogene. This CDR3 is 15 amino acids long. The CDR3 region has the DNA TGTGCCAGCTGTTGGTATGGAGGGATAAACACTGAAGCTTTCTTT. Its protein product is CASCWYGGINTEAFF.

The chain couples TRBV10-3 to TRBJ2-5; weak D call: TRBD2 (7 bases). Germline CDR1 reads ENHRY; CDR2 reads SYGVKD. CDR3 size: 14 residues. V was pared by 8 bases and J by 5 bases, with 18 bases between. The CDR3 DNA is TGTGCCATCGCCTTAGGCGGGGGCGCGGAGACCCAGTACTTC. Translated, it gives CAIALGGGAETQYF.

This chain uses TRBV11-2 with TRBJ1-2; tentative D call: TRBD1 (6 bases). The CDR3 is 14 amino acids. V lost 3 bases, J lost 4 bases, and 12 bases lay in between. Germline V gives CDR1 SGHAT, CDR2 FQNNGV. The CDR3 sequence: CASSFSQGIYGYTF. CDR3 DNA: TGTGCCAGCAGCTTTTCTCAGGGGATCTATGGCTACACCTTC.